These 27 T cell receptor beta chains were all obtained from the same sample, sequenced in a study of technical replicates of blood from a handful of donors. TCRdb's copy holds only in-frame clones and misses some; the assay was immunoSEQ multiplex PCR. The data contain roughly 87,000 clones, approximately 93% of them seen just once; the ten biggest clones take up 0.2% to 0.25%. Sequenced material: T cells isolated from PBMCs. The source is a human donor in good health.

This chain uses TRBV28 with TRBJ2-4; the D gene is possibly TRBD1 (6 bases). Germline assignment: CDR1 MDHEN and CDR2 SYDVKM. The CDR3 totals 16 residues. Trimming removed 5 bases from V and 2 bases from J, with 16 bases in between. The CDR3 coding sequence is TGTGCCAGCAGTGGACAGAGACCGCTTTCCAAAAACATTCAGTACTTC. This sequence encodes CASSGQRPLSKNIQYF.

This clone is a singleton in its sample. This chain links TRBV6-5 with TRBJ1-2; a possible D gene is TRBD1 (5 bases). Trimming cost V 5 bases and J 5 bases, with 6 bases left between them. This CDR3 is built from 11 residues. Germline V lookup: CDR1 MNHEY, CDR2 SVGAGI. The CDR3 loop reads CASSQGYGYTF. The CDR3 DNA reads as TGTGCCAGCAGTCAGGGATATGGCTACACCTTC.

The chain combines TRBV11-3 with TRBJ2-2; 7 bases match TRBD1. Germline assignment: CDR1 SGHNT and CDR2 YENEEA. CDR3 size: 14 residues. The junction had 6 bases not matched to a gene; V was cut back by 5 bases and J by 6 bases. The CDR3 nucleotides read TGTGCCAGCAGCGCAAACAGGGGCCCCGGGGAGCTGTTTTTT. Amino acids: CASSANRGPGELFF.

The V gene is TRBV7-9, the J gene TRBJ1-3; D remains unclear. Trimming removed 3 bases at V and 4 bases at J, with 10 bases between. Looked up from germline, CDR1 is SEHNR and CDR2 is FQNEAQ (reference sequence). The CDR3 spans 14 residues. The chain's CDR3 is CASSFRVLGNTIYF. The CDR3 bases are TGTGCCAGCAGCTTCCGGGTCCTGGGAAACACCATATATTTT.

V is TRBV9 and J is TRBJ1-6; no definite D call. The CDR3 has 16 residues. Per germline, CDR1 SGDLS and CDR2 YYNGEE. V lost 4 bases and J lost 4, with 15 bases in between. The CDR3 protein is CASSPGGVTYNSPLHF. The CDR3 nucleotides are TGTGCCAGCAGCCCCGGTGGAGTTACTTATAATTCACCCCTCCACTTT.

CDR3 DNA sequence: TGTGCCAGCAGTTTTAGAGGCGGGGCTACTAGCGGGAGCTACAATGAGCAGTTCTTC. As protein: CASSFRGGATSGSYNEQFF. V gene TRBV7-9 combines with J gene TRBJ2-1; 11 nucleotides align to TRBD2. CDR3 size: 19 residues. Looked up from germline, CDR1 is SEHNR and CDR2 is FQNEAQ (reference sequence). With V trimmed by 6 bases and J by 3 bases, 16 bases remained unmatched.

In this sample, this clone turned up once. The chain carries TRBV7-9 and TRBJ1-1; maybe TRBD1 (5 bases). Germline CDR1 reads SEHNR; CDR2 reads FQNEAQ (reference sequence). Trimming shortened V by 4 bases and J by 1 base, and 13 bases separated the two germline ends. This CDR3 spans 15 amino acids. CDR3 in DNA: TGTGCCAGCAGCTCGGCTGGGGGGACGAACACTGAAGCTTTCTTT. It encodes CASSSAGGTNTEAFF.

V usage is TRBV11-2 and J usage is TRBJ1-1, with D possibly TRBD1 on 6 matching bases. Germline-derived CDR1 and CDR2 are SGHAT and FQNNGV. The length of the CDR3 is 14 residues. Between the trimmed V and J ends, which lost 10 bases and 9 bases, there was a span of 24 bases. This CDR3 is CATQRQGMGSKAFF. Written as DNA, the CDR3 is TGTGCCACACAAAGGCAGGGGATGGGGAGTAAAGCTTTCTTT.

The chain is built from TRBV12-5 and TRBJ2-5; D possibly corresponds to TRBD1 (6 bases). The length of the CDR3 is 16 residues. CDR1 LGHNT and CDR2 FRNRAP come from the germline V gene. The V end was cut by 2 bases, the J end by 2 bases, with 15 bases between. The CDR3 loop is CASGLLPGQEQETQYF. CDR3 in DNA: TGTGCTAGTGGTTTGCTCCCGGGACAAGAGCAAGAGACCCAGTACTTC.

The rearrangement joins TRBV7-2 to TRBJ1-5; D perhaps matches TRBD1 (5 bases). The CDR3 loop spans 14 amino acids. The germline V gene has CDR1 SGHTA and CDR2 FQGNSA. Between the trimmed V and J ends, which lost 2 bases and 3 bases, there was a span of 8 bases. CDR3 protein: CASSLSGFNQPQHF. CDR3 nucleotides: TGTGCCAGCAGCTTATCAGGGTTCAATCAGCCCCAGCATTTT.

CDR3 residues: CAWRGRWGEIMGEQYF. The CDR3 DNA follows: TGTGCCTGGAGGGGTCGGTGGGGGGAGATAATGGGCGAGCAGTACTTC. This chain joins TRBV30 and TRBJ2-7, with D tentatively TRBD2 (6 bases). Germline values: CDR1 GTSNPN, CDR2 SVGIG (reference sequence). Trimming left V 3 bases short and J 6 bases short, with 24 bases between. This CDR3 spans 16 amino acids.

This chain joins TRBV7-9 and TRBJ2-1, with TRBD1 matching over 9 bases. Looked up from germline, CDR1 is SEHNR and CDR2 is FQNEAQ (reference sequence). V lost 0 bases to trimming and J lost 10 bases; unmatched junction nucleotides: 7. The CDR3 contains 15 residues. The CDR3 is CASSLAGTGSWEQFF. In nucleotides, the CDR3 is TGTGCCAGCAGCTTAGCGGGGACAGGGTCTTGGGAGCAGTTCTTC.

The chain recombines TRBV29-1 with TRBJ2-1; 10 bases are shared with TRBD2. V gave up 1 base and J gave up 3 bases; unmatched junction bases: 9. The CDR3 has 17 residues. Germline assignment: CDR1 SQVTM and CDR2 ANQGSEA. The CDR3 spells CSVEGGVLAGGYNEQFF. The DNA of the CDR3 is TGCAGCGTTGAAGGGGGGGTCTTAGCGGGAGGCTACAATGAGCAGTTCTTC.

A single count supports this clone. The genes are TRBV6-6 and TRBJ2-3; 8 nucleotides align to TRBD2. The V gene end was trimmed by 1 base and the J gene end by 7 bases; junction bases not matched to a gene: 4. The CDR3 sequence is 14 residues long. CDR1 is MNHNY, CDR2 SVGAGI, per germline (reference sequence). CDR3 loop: CASSYYGGENTQYF. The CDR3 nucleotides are TGTGCCAGCAGTTACTACGGGGGGGAAAATACGCAGTATTTT.

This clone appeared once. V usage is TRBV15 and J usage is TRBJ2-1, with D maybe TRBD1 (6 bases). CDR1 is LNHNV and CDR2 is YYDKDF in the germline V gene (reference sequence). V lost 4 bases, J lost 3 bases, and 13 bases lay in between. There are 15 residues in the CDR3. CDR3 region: CATSIDRRHYNEQFF. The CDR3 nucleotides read TGTGCCACCAGCATCGACAGGAGACACTACAATGAGCAGTTCTTC.

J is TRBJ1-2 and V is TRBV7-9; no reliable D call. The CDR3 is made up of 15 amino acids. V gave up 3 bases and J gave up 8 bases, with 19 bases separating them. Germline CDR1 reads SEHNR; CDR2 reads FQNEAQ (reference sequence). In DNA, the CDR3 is TGTGCCAGCAGCTTTTCCGGCCTCTCGGGGAACGGCTACACCTTC. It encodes CASSFSGLSGNGYTF.

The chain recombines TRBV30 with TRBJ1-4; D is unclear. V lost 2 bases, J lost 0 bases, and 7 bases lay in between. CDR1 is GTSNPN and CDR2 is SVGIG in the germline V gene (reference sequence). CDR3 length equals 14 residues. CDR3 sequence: CAWSFGATNEKLFF. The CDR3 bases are TGTGCCTGGAGTTTTGGAGCAACTAATGAAAAACTGTTTTTT.

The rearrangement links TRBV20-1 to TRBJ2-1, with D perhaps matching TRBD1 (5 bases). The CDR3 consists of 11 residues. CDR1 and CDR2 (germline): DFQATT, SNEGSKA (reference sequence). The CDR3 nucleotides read TGCCAAGGGGCCTCGTACAATGAGCAGTTCTTC. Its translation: CQGASYNEQFF.

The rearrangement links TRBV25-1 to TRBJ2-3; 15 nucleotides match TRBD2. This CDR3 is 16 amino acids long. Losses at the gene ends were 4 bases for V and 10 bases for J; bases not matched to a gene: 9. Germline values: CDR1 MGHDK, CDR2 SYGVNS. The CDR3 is CASSGTGLAGGIAQYF. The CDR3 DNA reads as TGTGCCAGCAGTGGAACGGGACTAGCGGGAGGAATAGCGCAGTATTTT.

The CDR3 nucleotides read TGTGCCAGCAGCTTAGTGGAGAGGAATGAGCAGTTCTTC. It translates to CASSLVERNEQFF. J is TRBJ2-1 and V is TRBV7-9, with D hard to call. CDR3 size: 13 residues. Germline values: CDR1 SEHNR, CDR2 FQNEAQ (reference sequence). V was cut by 1 base and J by 7 bases, with 8 bases left in between.

CDR3 DNA: TGTGCCAGCAGCTTAGTTCCAACTGCCCCCTACAATGAGCAGTTCTTC. Translation: CASSLVPTAPYNEQFF. The chain combines TRBV7-8 with TRBJ2-1; D unclear. The CDR3 length is 16 residues. Trimming cost V 1 base and J 2 bases, with 12 bases left between them. Germline V CDR1 and CDR2: SGHVS, FQNEAQ.

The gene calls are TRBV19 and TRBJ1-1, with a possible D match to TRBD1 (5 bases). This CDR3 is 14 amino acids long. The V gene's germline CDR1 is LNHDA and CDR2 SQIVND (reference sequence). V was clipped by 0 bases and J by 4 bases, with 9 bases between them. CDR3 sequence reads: CASSIEIRVTEAFF. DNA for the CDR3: TGTGCCAGTAGTATAGAAATCAGGGTCACTGAAGCTTTCTTT.

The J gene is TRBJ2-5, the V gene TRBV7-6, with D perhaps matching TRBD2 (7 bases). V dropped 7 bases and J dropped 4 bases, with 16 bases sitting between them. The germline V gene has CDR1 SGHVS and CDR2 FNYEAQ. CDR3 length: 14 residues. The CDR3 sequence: CASTRRGGRETQYF. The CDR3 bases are TGTGCCAGCACCCGTAGGGGGGGGCGAGAGACCCAGTACTTC.

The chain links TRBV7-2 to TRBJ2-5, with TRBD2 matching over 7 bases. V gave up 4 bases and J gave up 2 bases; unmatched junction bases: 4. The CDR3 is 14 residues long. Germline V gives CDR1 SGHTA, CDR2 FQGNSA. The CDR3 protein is CASSSSGNQETQYF. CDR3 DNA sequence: TGTGCCAGCAGCTCCAGCGGGAATCAAGAGACCCAGTACTTC. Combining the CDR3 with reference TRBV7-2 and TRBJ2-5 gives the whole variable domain GAGVSQSPSNKVTEKGKDVELRCDPISGHTALYWYRQSLGQGLEFLIYFQGNSAPDKSGLPSDRFSAERTGGSVSTLTIQRTQQEDSAVYLCASSSSGNQETQYFGPGTRLLVL.

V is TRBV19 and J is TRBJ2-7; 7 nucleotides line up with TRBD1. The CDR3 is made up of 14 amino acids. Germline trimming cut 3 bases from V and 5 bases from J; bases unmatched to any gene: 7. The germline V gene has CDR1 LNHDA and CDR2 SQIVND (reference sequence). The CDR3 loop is CASSMRLGGHEQYF. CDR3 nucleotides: TGTGCCAGTAGTATGAGATTAGGGGGCCACGAGCAGTACTTC.

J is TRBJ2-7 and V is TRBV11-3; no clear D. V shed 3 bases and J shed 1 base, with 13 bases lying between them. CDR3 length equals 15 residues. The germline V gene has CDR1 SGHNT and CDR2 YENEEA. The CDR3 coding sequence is TGTGCCAGCAGCTTCGCCCCTGGCCCGTCCTACGAGCAGTACTTC. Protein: CASSFAPGPSYEQYF.

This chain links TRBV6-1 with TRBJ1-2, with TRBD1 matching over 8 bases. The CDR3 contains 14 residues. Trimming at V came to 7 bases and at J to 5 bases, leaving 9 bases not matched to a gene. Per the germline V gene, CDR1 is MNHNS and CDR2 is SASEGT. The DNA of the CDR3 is TGTGCCAGCACTACAGGGGGTCCGGGGTATGGCTACACCTTC. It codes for CASTTGGPGYGYTF.